This record covers a single T cell receptor beta chain. Its target is not known. J was trimmed by 6 bases and V by 3 bases; bases with no gene match: 9. The V gene's germline CDR1 is SGDLS and CDR2 YYNGEE. The CDR3 covers 15 residues. MiXCR, run by TCRdb on the PCR reads, gives a single entry per CDR3 protein. Of about half a million distinct CDR3 sequences in the sample, about 21% were seen once. The data derive from a study of molecular identifiers for immune sequencing clone quantification. Across the whole study: RNA from around 20,000 or 100,000 naive CD8 cells was split five ways in replicates, with four sequenced. Points from the study as a whole: Clones carrying above 20 RNA copies accounted for over 97% of effector molecules, under 1% in naive cells. Spiked Jurkat TCR RNA originating from one cell could reportedly be identified amid 850,000 to 1,000,000 naive cells.

With RNA at 10%, 30% or 50%, naive CD8 libraries came from approximately 22,000 to 940,000 sorted cells. What was sequenced was naive CD8+ T cells from blood, with Jurkat cell RNA spiked in. Subset given: FACS-sorted CD8+CD4-CCR7+CD45RA+ naive T cells. The sequence was collected from a human donor in good health. Some libraries in this study had Jurkat cell RNA spiked in. This chain connects TRBV9 to TRBJ2-1, with 7 nucleotides matching TRBD2. The CDR3 is CASSAWGGTLNEQFF. The CDR3 region has the DNA TGTGCCAGCAGCGCTTGGGGGGGGACCCTCAATGAGCAGTTCTTC.